The entry that follows covers one T cell receptor beta chain sequence. Its antigen is unknown. Indicated treatment: some 19 received Ad26.COV2.S at low or high dose, single or two shots; 5 received placebo; per-sample allocation not given. At day 63 after the first vaccine or placebo injection, samples were drawn. The sample is drawn from a study of Ad26.COV2.S vaccination and SARS-CoV-2 variants. General study points: Those who received vaccine or placebo ended up with similar non-spike TCR breadth. After vaccination, substantial breadth of spike-specific CD8+ and CD4+ responses was reported.

Trimming cost V 4 bases and J 5 bases; bases outside gene matches: 10. Germline V gene data show CDR1 as SGHNT and CDR2 as YYREEE (reference sequence). The CDR3 totals 16 residues. TCRdb's table, derived via immunoSEQ multiplex PCR, lists solely in-frame clones and lacks some. The sample contains about 350,000 clones, around 88% of which appear only once. The genes are TRBV5-4 and TRBJ2-5; TRBD1 matches 11 bases. This TCR came from a person aged 18 to 65 who received the Ad26.COV2.S COVID-19 vaccine or a placebo. This specimen was peripheral blood, taken in a trial of Ad26.COV2.S vaccine versus placebo. As DNA, the CDR3 is TGTGCCAGCAGCAGGGGACAGGGGGTTCGGCGGGAGACCCAGTACTTC. Translation: CASSRGQGVRRETQYF.